The entry below describes one T cell receptor beta chain. Its target is not known. The source of the sample is a study of shared clonotypes between healthy human individuals. Study outcomes and limitations: Clonotype sharing across donors was expected to vary with sequencing depth.

The CDR3 is 16 residues long. CDR1 is SGHVS and CDR2 is FQNEAQ in the germline V gene. V lost 5 bases and J lost 2; bases outside the gene matches: 7. Clones were read by immunoSEQ multiplex PCR, and TCRdb kept only the in-frame ones, dropping some. This sample yields 1,400,000 or so clones, of which 98% are seen a single time; about 0.4% belongs to the top ten. The chain has TRBV7-8 and TRBJ2-1, with 9 bases identical to TRBD2. Sequenced: naive CD4+ T cells sorted from blood. Subset denoted: CD45RA+ positively selected. The source is a man in his thirties or forties in good health. This CDR3 is CASSPAGGRTYNEQFF. The CDR3 bases are TGTGCCAGCAGCCCCGCGGGGGGGCGGACCTACAATGAGCAGTTCTTC.